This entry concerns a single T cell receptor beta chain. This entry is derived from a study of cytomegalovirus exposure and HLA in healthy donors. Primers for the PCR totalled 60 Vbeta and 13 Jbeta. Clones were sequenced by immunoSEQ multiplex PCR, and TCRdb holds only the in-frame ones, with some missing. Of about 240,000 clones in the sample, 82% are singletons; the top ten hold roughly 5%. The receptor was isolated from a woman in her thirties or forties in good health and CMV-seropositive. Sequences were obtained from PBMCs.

In DNA form, the CDR3 reads TGTGCCAGCAGCCCTCGGACTAGCGGGAGGGTGAGAGAGACCCAGTACTTC. Translation gives CASSPRTSGRVRETQYF. The chain employs TRBV11-2 and TRBJ2-5; TRBD2 matches at 15 bases. This CDR3 contains 17 residues. Germline assignment: CDR1 SGHAT and CDR2 FQNNGV. V was pared by 5 bases and J by 4 bases, with 8 bases of the junction left unmatched.